The present TCR beta chain was sequenced within a study of blood T cell repertoires in COVID-19. Study details: There were acute and convalescent COVID-19 samples, and they came from the United States, Italy and Spain.

TCRdb keeps only in-frame clones here, not all; method: immunoSEQ multiplex PCR. Of over 150,000 clones in the sample, almost 80% are singletons; the top ten hold approximately 15%. Participants came from fewer than 25 US areas, aged roughly 18 to 89 years. Clinical histories supplied by participants themselves formed the basis of cohort assignment. The germline gives CDR1 LNHDA, CDR2 SQIVND (reference sequence). V shed 5 bases, J shed 9 bases, and the junction held 6 bases outside the gene matches. CDR3 length: 14 residues. This clone came up a few times. The origin of this receptor is a woman aged 45-65 years who had recovered from COVID-19. The sample was PBMCs or T cells enriched from blood (not recorded which). This chain uses TRBV19 with TRBJ2-4; 11 bases align to TRBD1. The CDR3: CASSLGQGASIQYF. Written as DNA, the CDR3 is TGTGCCAGTAGTCTCGGACAGGGGGCTTCCATTCAGTACTTC.